The rows below give T cell receptor beta chains drawn from one sample of a study of cytomegalovirus exposure and HLA in healthy donors. Data came from immunoSEQ multiplex PCR; TCRdb stores just in-frame clones and leaves some out. The data contain 120,000 to 150,000 clones, about three quarters of them singletons. Sequenced material: PBMCs. Every receptor here comes from a male donor in good health and CMV-seropositive. CDR3s include the opening cysteine and the closing phenylalanine or tryptophan. A D gene is named only where the DNA matches it firmly. The size field is filled for only some rows; it gives once, few, many or a size class.

V,J,size,D,DNA,CDR3
TRBV30,TRBJ1-2,.,TRBD1,TGTGCCTGGAGTGCGGGACAGACCTATGGCTACACCTTC,CAWSAGQTYGYTF
TRBV28,TRBJ1-2,.,.,TGTGCCGCGATAAGCACCACGAGTCCTGGCTACACCTTC,CAAISTTSPGYTF
TRBV2,TRBJ1-2,few,TRBD1,TGTGCCAGCAGCGACGGGACAGGGGCTGTTGGTGGCTACACCTTC,CASSDGTGAVGGYTF
TRBV11-2,TRBJ1-2,.,.,TGTGCCAGCAGCTTAGCGACAGGCTATGGCTACACCTTC,CASSLATGYGYTF
TRBV27,TRBJ2-7,once,.,TGTGCCAGCAGTTGGGGGCGCACCTACGAGCAGTACTTC,CASSWGRTYEQYF
TRBV18,TRBJ1-5,.,TRBD1,TGTGCCAGCTCACCAGGACAGGGCACAGGCAATCAGCCCCAGCATTTT,CASSPGQGTGNQPQHF
TRBV7-2,TRBJ2-1,.,TRBD2,TGTGCCAGCAGCTTCTTCCGGACTAGCGGGAGGGCGGTGGAAGGTGTGCAGTTCTTC,CASSFFRTSGRAVEGVQFF
TRBV19,TRBJ2-5,.,.,TGTGCCAGTAGTATCTCCTCGGGGAGGTCCGAGACCCAGTACTTC,CASSISSGRSETQYF
TRBV9,TRBJ2-1,.,.,TGTGCCAGCAGCGTAGGGTTAGCGGACAATGAGCAGTTCTTC,CASSVGLADNEQFF
TRBV28,TRBJ2-3,.,TRBD1,TGTGCCAGCAGCTCCGGGACAGGGGGAGATACGCAGTATTTT,CASSSGTGGDTQYF
TRBV7-2,TRBJ1-6,.,.,TGTGCCAGCAGCTATAAAACGGGTACTTCACCCCTCCACTTT,CASSYKTGTSPLHF
TRBV4-3,TRBJ2-7,.,TRBD2,TGCGCCAGCAGCCAAGGCGAGCGGGGGGTGTACGAGCAGTACTTC,CASSQGERGVYEQYF
TRBV29-1,TRBJ2-1,.,.,TGCAGCGTTGGCGACTCCTACAATGAGCAGTTCTTC,CSVGDSYNEQFF
TRBV10-3,TRBJ1-2,.,.,TGTGCCATCAGTGAGTCCCTCCCGGGGGGCTACACCTTC,CAISESLPGGYTF
TRBV5-1,TRBJ1-2,few,TRBD1,TGCGCCAGCAGCTCGGCAGGGGGCCACTATGGCTACACCTTC,CASSSAGGHYGYTF
TRBV18,TRBJ2-4,.,TRBD1,TGTGCCAGCTCACTGGACAGGGGCCAAAACATTCAGTACTTC,CASSLDRGQNIQYF
TRBV11-2,TRBJ1-1,.,TRBD1,TGTGCCAGCAGCCACCGAGGGGGCTTTAACACTGAAGCTTTCTTT,CASSHRGGFNTEAFF
TRBV19,TRBJ2-7,.,.,TGTGCCAGTAGCAAGGACAAATCCTACGAGCAGTACTTC,CASSKDKSYEQYF
TRBV4-2,TRBJ1-6,.,.,TGTGCCAGCAGCCAGCTCTTGAGGGGAGGGGGTAATTCACCCCTCCACTTT,CASSQLLRGGGNSPLHF
TRBV4-1,TRBJ2-7,.,TRBD2,TGCGCCAGCAGCCAAGACGCGGGAGGGAGTGCCGAGCAGTACTTC,CASSQDAGGSAEQYF